This TCR beta chain was sequenced for a study of cytomegalovirus exposure and HLA in healthy donors. Study findings and constraints: A later analysis linked a missense DCLRE1C variant to TCR beta V- and J-gene trimming.

The PCR made use of 60 Vbeta and 13 Jbeta primers. Assay: immunoSEQ multiplex PCR; the TCRdb copy retains only in-frame clones and omits some. The table includes roughly 170,000 clones, around 77% detected once. V lost 0 bases and J 4 bases, leaving 19 bases between the germline ends. This CDR3 contains 17 residues. Germline V CDR1 and CDR2: SGDLS, YYNGEE. As regards this clone: No antigen is known for it.

Material: PBMCs. The rearrangement joins TRBV9 to TRBJ1-1; D gene uncertain. The sequence derives from a woman in her twenties or thirties in good health and CMV-seronegative. CDR3 sequence (DNA): TGTGCCAGCAGCGTAGGGATTTTGGCAGGTTCGAGCACTGAAGCTTTCTTT. Protein: CASSVGILAGSSTEAFF.